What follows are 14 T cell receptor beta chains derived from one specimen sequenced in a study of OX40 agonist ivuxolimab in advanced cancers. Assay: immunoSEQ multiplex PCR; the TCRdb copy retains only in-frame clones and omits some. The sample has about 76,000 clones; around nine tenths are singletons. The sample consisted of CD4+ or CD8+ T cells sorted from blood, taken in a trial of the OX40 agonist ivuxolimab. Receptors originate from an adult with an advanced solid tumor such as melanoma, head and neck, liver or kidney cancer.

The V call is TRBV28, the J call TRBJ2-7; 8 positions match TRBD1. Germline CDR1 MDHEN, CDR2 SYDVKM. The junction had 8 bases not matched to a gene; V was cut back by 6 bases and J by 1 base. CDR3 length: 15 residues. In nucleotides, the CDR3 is TGTGCCAGCAGGATCCGGGACAGGCTGTCCTACGAGCAGTACTTC. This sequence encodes CASRIRDRLSYEQYF.

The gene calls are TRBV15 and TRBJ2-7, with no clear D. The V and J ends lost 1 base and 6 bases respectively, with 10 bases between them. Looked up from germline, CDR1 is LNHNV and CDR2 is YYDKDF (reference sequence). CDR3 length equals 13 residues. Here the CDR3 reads CATSRVGLREQYF. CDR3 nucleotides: TGTGCCACCAGCAGAGTCGGTCTCCGCGAGCAGTACTTC.

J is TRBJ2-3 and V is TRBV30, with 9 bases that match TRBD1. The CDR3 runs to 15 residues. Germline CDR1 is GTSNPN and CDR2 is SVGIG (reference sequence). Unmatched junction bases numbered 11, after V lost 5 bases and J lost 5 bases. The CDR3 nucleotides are TGTGCCTGGCAGCTAACGGGACAGGGTTTAGATACGCAGTATTTT. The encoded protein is CAWQLTGQGLDTQYF.

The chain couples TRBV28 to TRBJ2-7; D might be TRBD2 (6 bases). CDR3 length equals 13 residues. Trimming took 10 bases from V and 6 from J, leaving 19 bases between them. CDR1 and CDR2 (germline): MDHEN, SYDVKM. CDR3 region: CATKLAVTREQYF. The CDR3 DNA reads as TGTGCCACGAAACTAGCCGTCACGCGCGAGCAGTACTTC.

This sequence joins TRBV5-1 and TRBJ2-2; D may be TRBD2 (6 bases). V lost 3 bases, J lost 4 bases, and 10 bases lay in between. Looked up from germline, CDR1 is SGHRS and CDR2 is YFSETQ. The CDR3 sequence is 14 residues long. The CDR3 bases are TGCGCCAGCAGCTCCACCGGGAGCACCGGGGAGCTGTTTTTT. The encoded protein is CASSSTGSTGELFF.

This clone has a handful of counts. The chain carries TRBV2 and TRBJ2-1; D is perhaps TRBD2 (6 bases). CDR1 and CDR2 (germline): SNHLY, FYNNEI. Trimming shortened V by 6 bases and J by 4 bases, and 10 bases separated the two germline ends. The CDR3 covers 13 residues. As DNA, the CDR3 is TGTGCCAGCAGGCGGGATGAGTACAATGAGCAGTTCTTC. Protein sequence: CASRRDEYNEQFF.

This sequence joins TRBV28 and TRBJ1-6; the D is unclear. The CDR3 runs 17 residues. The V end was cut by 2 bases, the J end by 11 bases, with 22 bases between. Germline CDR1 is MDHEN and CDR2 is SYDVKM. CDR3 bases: TGTGCCAGCAGTTTAAGATTCCGGCAGGCAGTAGGGACACCCCTCCACTTT. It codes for CASSLRFRQAVGTPLHF.

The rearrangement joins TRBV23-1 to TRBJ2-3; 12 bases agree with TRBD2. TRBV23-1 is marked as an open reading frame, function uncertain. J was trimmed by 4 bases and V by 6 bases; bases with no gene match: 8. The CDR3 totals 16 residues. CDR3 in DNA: TGCGCCAGCAGGACGGCGACTAGCGGGAGTGCAGATACGCAGTATTTT. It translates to CASRTATSGSADTQYF.

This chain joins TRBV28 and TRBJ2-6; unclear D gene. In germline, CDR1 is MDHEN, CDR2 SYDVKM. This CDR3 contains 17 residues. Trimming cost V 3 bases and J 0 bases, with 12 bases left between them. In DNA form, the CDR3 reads TGTGCCAGCAGTTTCCCGACCGTCGGCTCTGGGGCCAACGTCCTGACTTTC. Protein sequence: CASSFPTVGSGANVLTF.

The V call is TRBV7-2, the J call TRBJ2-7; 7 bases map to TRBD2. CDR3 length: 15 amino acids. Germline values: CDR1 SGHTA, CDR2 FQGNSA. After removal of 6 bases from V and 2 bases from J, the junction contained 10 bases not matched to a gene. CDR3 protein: CASRTSSGMTYEQYF. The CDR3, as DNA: TGTGCCAGCAGGACCTCTAGCGGTATGACCTACGAGCAGTACTTC. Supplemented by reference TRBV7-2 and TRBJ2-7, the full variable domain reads GAGVSQSPSNKVTEKGKDVELRCDPISGHTALYWYRQSLGQGLEFLIYFQGNSAPDKSGLPSDRFSAERTGGSVSTLTIQRTQQEDSAVYLCASRTSSGMTYEQYFGPGTRLTVT.

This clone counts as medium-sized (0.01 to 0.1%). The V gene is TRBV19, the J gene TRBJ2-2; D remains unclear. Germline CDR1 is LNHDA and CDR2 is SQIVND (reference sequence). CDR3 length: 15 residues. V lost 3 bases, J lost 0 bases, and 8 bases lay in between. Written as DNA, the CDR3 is TGTGCCAGTAGTATTGGCTACCCGAACACCGGGGAGCTGTTTTTT. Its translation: CASSIGYPNTGELFF.

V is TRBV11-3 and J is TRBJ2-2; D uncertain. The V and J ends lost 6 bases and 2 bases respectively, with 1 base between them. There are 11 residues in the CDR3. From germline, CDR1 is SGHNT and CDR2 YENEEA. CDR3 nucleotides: TGTGCCAGCAGAAACACCGGGGAGCTGTTTTTT. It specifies CASRNTGELFF.

CDR3 amino acids: CASSWGGLAGSYEQYF. DNA for the CDR3: TGCGCCAGCAGCTGGGGGGGACTAGCGGGGTCCTACGAGCAGTACTTC. The rearrangement uses TRBV5-1 and TRBJ2-7; TRBD2 aligns across 13 bases. Germline CDR1 reads SGHRS; CDR2 reads YFSETQ. J gave up 1 base and V 3 bases, and 4 bases lay outside the gene matches. The CDR3 is 16 residues long.

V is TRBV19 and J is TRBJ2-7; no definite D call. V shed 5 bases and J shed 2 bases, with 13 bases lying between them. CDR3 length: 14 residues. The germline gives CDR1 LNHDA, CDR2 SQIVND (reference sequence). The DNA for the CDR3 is TGTGCCAGTAGTCCCCAGTCCGGCACCTACGAGCAGTACTTC. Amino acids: CASSPQSGTYEQYF.